The clone carrying this T cell receptor beta chain was seen more than once but under ten times. What it recognizes is unknown. Both 60 Vbeta primers and 13 Jbeta primers went into the PCR. The repertoire was sequenced with immunoSEQ multiplex PCR; TCRdb's copy has only in-frame clones and lacks some. The sample consists of 35,000 to 40,000 clones, just under 75% of them appearing once. This sample was included in a study of cytomegalovirus exposure and HLA in healthy donors. This CDR3 region has 14 residues. The germline V gene encodes CDR1 MNHEY and CDR2 SVGAGI. The V segment lost 6 bases and the J segment 5 bases; nucleotides outside the gene matches: 8. General study results and limits: TCR sequences were mostly rare, though some public TCRs occurred in many donors.

The sequenced material came from PBMCs. The TCR originated in a man younger than 45 in good health and CMV-seronegative. The chain combines TRBV6-5 with TRBJ1-1; 8 bases are shared with TRBD1. The CDR3 nucleotides read TGTGCCAGCAGCCACGACAGGGGTTGGACTGAAGCTTTCTTT. This sequence encodes CASSHDRGWTEAFF.